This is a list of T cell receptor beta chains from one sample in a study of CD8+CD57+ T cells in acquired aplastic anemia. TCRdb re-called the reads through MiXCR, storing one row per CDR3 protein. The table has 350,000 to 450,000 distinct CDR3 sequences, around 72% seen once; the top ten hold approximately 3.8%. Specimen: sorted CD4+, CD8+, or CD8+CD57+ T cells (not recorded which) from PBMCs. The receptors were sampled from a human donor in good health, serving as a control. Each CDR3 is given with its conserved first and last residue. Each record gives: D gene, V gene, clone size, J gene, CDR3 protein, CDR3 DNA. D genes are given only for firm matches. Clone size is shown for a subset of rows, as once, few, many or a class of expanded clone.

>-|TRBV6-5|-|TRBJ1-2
CASRTGPRGNGPTF
TGTGCCAGCAGGACCGGGCCAAGGGGCAATGGCCCCACCTTC
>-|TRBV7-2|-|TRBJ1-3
CASTLYTPGQGSYF
TGTGCCAGCACTCTTTATACCCCCGGGCAGGGTAGCTACTTT
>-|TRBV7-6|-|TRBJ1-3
CASSLGGTNTNAYF
TGTGCCAGCAGCTTAGGCGGGACGAACACTAACGCATATTTT
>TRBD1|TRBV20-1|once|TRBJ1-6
CSARIDRGQGSPLHF
TGCAGTGCTAGGATTGACAGGGGGCAAGGATCACCCCTCCACTTT
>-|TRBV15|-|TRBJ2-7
CATSTQGGYEQYF
TGTGCCACCAGCACCCAGGGGGGATACGAGCAGTACTTC
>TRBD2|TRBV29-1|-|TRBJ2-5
CSAIAGTQETQYF
TGCAGCGCCATAGCGGGCACTCAAGAGACCCAGTACTTC
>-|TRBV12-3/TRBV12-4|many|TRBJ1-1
CASSLSVGNTEAFF
TGTGCCAGCAGTTTAAGTGTTGGGAACACTGAAGCTTTCTTT
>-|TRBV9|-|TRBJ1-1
CASSRGGAVDPDAFF
TGTGCCAGCAGCCGGGGGGGCGCCGTGGACCCGGACGCTTTCTTT
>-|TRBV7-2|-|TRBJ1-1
CASNTGLGNDQVFF
TGTGCCAGCAACACCGGCCTCGGGAACGATCAGGTCTTCTTT
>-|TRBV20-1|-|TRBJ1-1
CSVTSGGIVHTEAFF
TGCAGCGTTACGTCCGGGGGAATCGTGCACACTGAAGCTTTCTTT
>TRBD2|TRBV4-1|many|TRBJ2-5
CASSFLRGAGETQYF
TGCGCCAGCAGTTTCCTGCGGGGGGCAGGAGAGACCCAGTACTTC
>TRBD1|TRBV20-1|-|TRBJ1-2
CSAYRDRGSYGYTF
TGCAGTGCTTACCGGGACAGGGGTAGTTATGGCTACACCTTC
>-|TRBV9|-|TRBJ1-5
CASSVGQGGPQHF
TGTGCCAGCAGCGTAGGTCAGGGAGGGCCCCAGCATTTT
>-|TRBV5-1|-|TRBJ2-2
CASSLLQANTGELFF
TGCGCCAGCAGCCTATTACAGGCGAACACCGGGGAGCTGTTTTTT
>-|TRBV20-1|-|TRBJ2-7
CSAPIRGFSEYF
TGCAGTGCCCCAATAAGAGGTTTCTCTGAGTACTTC
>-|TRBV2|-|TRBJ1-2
CASSAQVETPGYFF
TGTGCCAGCAGTGCCCAAGTGGAGACCCCTGGCTACTTTTTC
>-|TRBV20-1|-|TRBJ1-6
CSARGGGSNALHF
TGCAGTGCTAGAGGGGGGGGCAGCAATGCCCTCCACTTT
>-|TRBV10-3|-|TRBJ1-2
CAISDVAGDYGYTF
TGTGCCATCAGTGATGTGGCAGGAGATTATGGCTACACCTTC
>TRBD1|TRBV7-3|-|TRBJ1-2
CASSATGVDRRNYGYTF
TGTGCCAGCAGCGCGACAGGGGTGGACAGAAGAAACTATGGCTACACCTTC
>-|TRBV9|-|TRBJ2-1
CASSLDLSWTQQFF
TGTGCCAGCAGCTTAGATCTTTCCTGGACTCAGCAGTTCTTC
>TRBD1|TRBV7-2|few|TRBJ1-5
CASSFRGDGQPQHF
TGTGCCAGCAGCTTCAGGGGGGACGGTCAGCCCCAGCATTTT
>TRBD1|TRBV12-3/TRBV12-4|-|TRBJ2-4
CASSLLGLPGQGSNIQYF
TGCGCCAGCAGTCTGTTGGGTCTTCCGGGACAGGGATCGAACATTCAGTACTTC
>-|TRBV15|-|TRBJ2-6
CASTREGDTSVQTF
TGTGCCAGCACCCGAGAAGGGGACACATCCGTCCAGACTTTC
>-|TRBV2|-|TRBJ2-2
CASSEGGAGANTGELFF
TGTGCCAGCAGCGAGGGCGGGGCAGGTGCGAACACCGGGGAGCTGTTTTTT
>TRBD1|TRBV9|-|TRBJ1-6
CASSGVGTGDQPLHF
TGTGCCAGCAGCGGAGTTGGGACAGGGGATCAGCCCCTCCACTTT
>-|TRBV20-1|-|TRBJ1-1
CSARDGRPFRAFF
TGCAGTGCTAGGGACGGGAGGCCTTTTCGAGCTTTCTTT
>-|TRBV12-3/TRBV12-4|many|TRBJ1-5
CASSPLGNNQPQHF
TGTGCCAGCAGCCCTCTGGGTAACAATCAGCCCCAGCATTTT
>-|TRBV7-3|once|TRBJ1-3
CASSLDSAGNTIYF
TGTGCCAGCAGCTTAGATTCGGCTGGAAACACCATATATTTT
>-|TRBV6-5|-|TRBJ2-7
CASMEFYEQYF
TGTGCCAGCATGGAATTTTACGAGCAGTACTTC
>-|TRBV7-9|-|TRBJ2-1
CASSILGTDTQYFQFF
TGTGCCAGCAGCATCCTAGGAACAGATACGCAGTATTTTCAGTTCTTC
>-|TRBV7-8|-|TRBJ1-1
CASSHDSRACSEAFF
TGTGCCAGCAGCCATGATTCCCGGGCGTGCAGTGAAGCTTTCTTT
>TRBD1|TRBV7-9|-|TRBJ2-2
CASSRITGGDTGELFF
TGTGCCAGCAGCCGTATTACAGGGGGCGACACCGGGGAGCTGTTTTTT
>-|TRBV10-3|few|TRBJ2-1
CATETRGGRAYNEQFF
TGTGCCACGGAAACAAGAGGGGGGAGAGCCTACAATGAGCAGTTCTTC
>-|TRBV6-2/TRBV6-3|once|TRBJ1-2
CATRDRDHENGYTF
TGTGCCACCCGGGATCGAGACCATGAGAATGGCTACACCTTC
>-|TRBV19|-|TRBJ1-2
CASSGGLGGANYGYTF
TGTGCCAGCAGCGGGGGCCTGGGGGGCGCCAACTATGGCTACACCTTC
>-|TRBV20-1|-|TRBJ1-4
CSARDGREPNEKLFF
TGCAGTGCTAGAGATGGTAGGGAGCCAAATGAAAAACTGTTTTTT
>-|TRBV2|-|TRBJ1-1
CASGSEQGYTEAFF
TGTGCCAGCGGGAGTGAGCAGGGCTACACTGAAGCTTTCTTT
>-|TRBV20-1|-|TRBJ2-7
CSVLDRKSGEQYF
TGCAGCGTTCTCGACAGGAAGAGTGGCGAGCAGTACTTC
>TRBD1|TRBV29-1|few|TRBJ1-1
CSFGTGGMDTEAFF
TGCAGCTTCGGGACAGGGGGCATGGACACTGAAGCTTTCTTT
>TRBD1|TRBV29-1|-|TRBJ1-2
CSSQDRGHNYGYTF
TGCAGCAGCCAGGACAGGGGGCATAACTATGGCTACACCTTC